This TCR beta chain was observed in a study of cytotoxic CD8 clonotypes in ibrutinib-treated CLL. Trimming left V 2 bases short and J 2 bases short, with 11 bases between. This CDR3 comprises 15 residues. Per germline, CDR1 MNHEY and CDR2 SMNVEV (reference sequence). TCRdb's copy holds only in-frame clones and misses some; the assay was immunoSEQ multiplex PCR. Here the sample spans about 300,000 clones, 67% being singletons. The sequenced sample was PBMCs, obtained after 36 months of ibrutinib treatment. The V gene is TRBV27, the J gene TRBJ2-3, with D possibly being TRBD1 or TRBD2 (6 bases each). This clonotype was obtained from a human donor with chronic lymphocytic leukemia. This CDR3 reads CASSLRGPYTDTQYF. CDR3 sequence (DNA): TGTGCCAGCAGTTTACGGGGGCCCTACACAGATACGCAGTATTTT.